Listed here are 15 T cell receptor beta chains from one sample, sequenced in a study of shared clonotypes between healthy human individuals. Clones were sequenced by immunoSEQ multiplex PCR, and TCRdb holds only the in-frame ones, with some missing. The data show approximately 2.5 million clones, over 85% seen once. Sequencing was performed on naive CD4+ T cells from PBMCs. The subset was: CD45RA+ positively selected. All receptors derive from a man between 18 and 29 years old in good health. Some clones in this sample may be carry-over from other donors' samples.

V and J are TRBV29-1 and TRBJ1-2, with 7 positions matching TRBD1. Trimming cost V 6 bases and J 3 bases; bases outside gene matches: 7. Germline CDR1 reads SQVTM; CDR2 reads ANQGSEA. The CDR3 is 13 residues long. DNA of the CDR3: TGCAGCGTCAAATCAGACAGGGACTATGGCTACACCTTC. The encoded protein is CSVKSDRDYGYTF.

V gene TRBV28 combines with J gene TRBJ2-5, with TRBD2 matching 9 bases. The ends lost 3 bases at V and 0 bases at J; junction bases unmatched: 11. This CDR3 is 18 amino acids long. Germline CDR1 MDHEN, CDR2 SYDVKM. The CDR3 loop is CASSFASGRRGYQETQYF. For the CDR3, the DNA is TGTGCCAGCAGTTTTGCCAGCGGGAGGCGGGGGTACCAAGAGACCCAGTACTTC.

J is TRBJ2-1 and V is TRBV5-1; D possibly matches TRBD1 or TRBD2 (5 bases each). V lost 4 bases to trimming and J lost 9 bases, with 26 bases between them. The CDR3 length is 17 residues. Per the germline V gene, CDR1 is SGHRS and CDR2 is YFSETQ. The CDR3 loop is CASSPIPGLAGRGEQFF. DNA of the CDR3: TGCGCCAGCAGCCCCATCCCAGGGCTAGCTGGACGGGGTGAGCAGTTCTTC.

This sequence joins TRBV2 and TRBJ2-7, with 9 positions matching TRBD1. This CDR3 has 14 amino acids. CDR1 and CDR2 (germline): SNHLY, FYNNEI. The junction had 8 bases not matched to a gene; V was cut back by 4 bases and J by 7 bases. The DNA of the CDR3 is TGTGCCAGCAGTGCCGGACAGGGGTCGCGGGAGCAGTACTTC. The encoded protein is CASSAGQGSREQYF.

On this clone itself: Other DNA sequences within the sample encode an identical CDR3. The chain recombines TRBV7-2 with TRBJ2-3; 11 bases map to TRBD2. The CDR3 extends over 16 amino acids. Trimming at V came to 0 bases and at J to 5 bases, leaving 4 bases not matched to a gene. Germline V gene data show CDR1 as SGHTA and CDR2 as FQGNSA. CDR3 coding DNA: TGTGCCAGCAGCTTAGCAGGTCTAGCGGGAGGAGATACGCAGTATTTT. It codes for CASSLAGLAGGDTQYF.

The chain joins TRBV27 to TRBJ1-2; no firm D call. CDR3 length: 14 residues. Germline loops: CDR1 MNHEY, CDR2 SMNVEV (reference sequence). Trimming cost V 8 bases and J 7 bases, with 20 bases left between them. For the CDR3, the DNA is TGTGCCAGCGGTAGACGTCCCGAAGGAGTTGGCTACACCTTC. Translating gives CASGRRPEGVGYTF.

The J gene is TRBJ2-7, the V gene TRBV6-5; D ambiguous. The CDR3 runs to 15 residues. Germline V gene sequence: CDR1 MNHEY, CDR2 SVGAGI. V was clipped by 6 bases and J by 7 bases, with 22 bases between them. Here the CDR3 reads CASSRPAGFPSEQYF. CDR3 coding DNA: TGTGCCAGCAGCCGACCCGCCGGATTCCCCTCTGAGCAGTACTTC.

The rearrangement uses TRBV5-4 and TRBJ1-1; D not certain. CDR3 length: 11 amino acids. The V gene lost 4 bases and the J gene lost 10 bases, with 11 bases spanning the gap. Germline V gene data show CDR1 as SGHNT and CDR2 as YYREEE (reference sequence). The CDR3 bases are TGTGCCAGCAGCGGATCGGGCACAGCTTTCTTT. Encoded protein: CASSGSGTAFF.

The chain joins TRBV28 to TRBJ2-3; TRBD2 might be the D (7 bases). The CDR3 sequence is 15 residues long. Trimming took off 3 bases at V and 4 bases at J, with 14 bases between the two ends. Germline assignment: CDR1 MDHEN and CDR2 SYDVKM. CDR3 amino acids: CASSLGAGVPDTQYF. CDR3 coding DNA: TGTGCCAGCAGTTTGGGGGCGGGAGTACCAGATACGCAGTATTTT.

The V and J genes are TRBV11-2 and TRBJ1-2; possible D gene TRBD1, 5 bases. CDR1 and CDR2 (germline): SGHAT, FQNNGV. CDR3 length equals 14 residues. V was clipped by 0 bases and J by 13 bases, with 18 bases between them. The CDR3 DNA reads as TGTGCCAGCAGCTTAGATCGTCAGTGGCAGGGAGCCACCTTC. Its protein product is CASSLDRQWQGATF.

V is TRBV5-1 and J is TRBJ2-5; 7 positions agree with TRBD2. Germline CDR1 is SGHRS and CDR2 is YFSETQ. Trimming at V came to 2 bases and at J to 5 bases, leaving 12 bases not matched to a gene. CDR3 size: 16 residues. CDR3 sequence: CASSLNVRGSGETQYF. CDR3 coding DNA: TGCGCCAGCAGCTTAAACGTTCGCGGGAGCGGGGAGACCCAGTACTTC.

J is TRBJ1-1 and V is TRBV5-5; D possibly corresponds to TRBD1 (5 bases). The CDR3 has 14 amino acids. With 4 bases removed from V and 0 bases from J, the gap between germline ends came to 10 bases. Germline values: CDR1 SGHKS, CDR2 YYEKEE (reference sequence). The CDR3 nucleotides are TGTGCCAGCAGCGCGGGACGGCTGAACACTGAAGCTTTCTTT. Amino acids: CASSAGRLNTEAFF. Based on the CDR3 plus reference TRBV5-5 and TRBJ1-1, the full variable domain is DAGVTQSPTHLIKTRGQQVTLRCSPISGHKSVSWYQQVLGQGPQFIFQYYEKEERGRGNFPDRFSARQFPNYSSELNVNALLLGDSALYLCASSAGRLNTEAFFGQGTRLTVV.

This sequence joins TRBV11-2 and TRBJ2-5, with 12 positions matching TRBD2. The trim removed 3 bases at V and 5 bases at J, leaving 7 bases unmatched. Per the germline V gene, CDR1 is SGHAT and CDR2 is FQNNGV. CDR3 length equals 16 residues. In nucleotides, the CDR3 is TGTGCCAGCAGCTTTCTGACTAGCGGGAGTTTGGAGACCCAGTACTTC. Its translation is CASSFLTSGSLETQYF. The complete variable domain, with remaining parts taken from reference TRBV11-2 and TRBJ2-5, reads EAGVAQSPRYKIIEKRQSVAFWCNPISGHATLYWYQQILGQGPKLLIQFQNNGVVDDSQLPKDRFSAERLKGVDSTLKIQPAKLEDSAVYLCASSFLTSGSLETQYFGPGTRLLVL.

The DNA for the CDR3 is TGTGCCAGCAGTCGGTGGAATGACAGGAGGGCTTTAGGCTCCTATAATTCACCCCTCCACTTT. This gives the protein CASSRWNDRRALGSYNSPLHF. The chain links TRBV27 to TRBJ1-6; the D gene is possibly TRBD1 (6 bases). The germline V gene has CDR1 MNHEY and CDR2 SMNVEV (reference sequence). The CDR3 extends over 21 amino acids. Trimming took 5 bases from V and 0 from J, leaving 26 bases between them.

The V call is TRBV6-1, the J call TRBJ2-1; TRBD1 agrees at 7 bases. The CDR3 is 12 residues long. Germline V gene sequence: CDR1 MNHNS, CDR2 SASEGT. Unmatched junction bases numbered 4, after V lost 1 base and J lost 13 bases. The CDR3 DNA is TGTGCCAGCAGTGAAGTCGGGACAGCTCAGTTCTTC. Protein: CASSEVGTAQFF.